Below, 11 T cell receptor beta chains from the same sample are listed, as sequenced in a study of Graves' ophthalmopathy and Graves' hyperthyroidism. For repertoire sequencing, the TCR beta CDR3 regions were amplified from RNA transcripts. Following a first-round RT-PCR that used HTBI primers, a second-round multiplex PCR was carried out. Each CDR3 protein gets one entry after TCRdb re-called the multiplex PCR reads with MiXCR. This sample has fewer than 600,000 distinct CDR3 sequences, with 13% to 15% found just once. Input material: blood. All receptors come from a woman aged 25 to 39 with Graves' ophthalmopathy.

This clonotype occurred a few times. This rearrangement joins TRBV11-2 to TRBJ2-2; D possibly uses TRBD1 or TRBD2 (5 bases each). Germline CDR1 is SGHAT and CDR2 is FQNNGV. Trimming left V 2 bases short and J 0 bases short, with 7 bases between. This CDR3 has 15 residues. This CDR3 is CASSLMGANTGELFF. The CDR3 region has the DNA TGTGCCAGCAGCTTAATGGGGGCGAACACCGGGGAGCTGTTTTTT.

This clonotype was counted ten times or more. The chain carries TRBV9 and TRBJ1-2; D gene uncertain. The CDR3 is made up of 13 amino acids. CDR1 SGDLS and CDR2 YYNGEE come from the germline V gene. Trimming stripped 0 bases from V and 6 bases from J, with 9 bases between. The CDR3 here is CASSVGAVNGYTF. Here the CDR3 DNA reads TGTGCCAGCAGCGTAGGGGCAGTAAATGGCTACACCTTC.

The chain combines TRBV6-5 with TRBJ1-1; 10 bases map to TRBD1. V shed 2 bases and J 0 bases; nucleotides not matched to a gene: 3. The CDR3 consists of 16 residues. Germline lookup yields CDR1 MNHEY and CDR2 SVGAGI. As DNA, the CDR3 is TGTGCCAGCAGTTACGGGACAGGGGCGCTGAACACTGAAGCTTTCTTT. It translates to CASSYGTGALNTEAFF.

This clonotype was seen ten or more times. This rearrangement joins TRBV19 to TRBJ2-7; 13 nucleotides align to TRBD2. Germline V CDR1 and CDR2: LNHDA, SQIVND (reference sequence). Germline trimming cut 3 bases from V and 2 bases from J; bases unmatched to any gene: 4. This CDR3 spans 16 amino acids. DNA for the CDR3: TGTGCCAGTAGTATTGGGGGACTAGCGGGAACCTACGAGCAGTACTTC. Protein sequence: CASSIGGLAGTYEQYF.

Ten or more counts support this clonotype. The chain carries TRBV20-1 and TRBJ2-5, with 10 bases that match TRBD2. V shed 8 bases, J shed 7 bases, and the junction held 13 bases outside the gene matches. The CDR3 consists of 14 residues. Germline loops: CDR1 DFQATT, CDR2 SNEGSKA (reference sequence). CDR3 DNA: TGCAGTATAAAGCGGGAGGGTGGTAGCGGGACCCAGTACTTC. It translates to CSIKREGGSGTQYF.

This clonotype was detected ten times or more. The V gene is TRBV6-1, the J gene TRBJ1-2; D call uncertain. Germline V lookup: CDR1 MNHNS, CDR2 SASEGT. CDR3 length: 13 residues. V gave up 3 bases and J gave up 8 bases, with 13 bases separating them. CDR3: CASSETHTVGYTF. The DNA of the CDR3 is TGTGCCAGCAGTGAGACCCATACAGTAGGCTACACCTTC.

This clonotype has ten or more counts. This chain connects TRBV24-1 to TRBJ1-2; D is possibly TRBD1 (5 bases). V lost 4 bases, J lost 7 bases, and 12 bases lay in between. This CDR3 region has 13 residues. From germline, CDR1 is KGHDR and CDR2 SFDVKD. CDR3 DNA sequence: TGTGCCACCAGTGAGGGGACTGTCGGTGGCTACACCTTC. This translates into CATSEGTVGGYTF.

In this sample, this clonotype turned up many times. The chain employs TRBV27 and TRBJ1-6, with D unresolved. V shed 8 bases and J shed 0 bases, with 14 bases lying between them. CDR3 length: 16 residues. CDR1 MNHEY and CDR2 SMNVEV come from the germline V gene (reference sequence). The CDR3 is CASGRDRGSYNSPLHF. The CDR3 DNA reads TGTGCCAGCGGACGCGATCGCGGCTCCTATAATTCACCCCTCCACTTT.

This clonotype came up a few times. The chain uses TRBV6-1 and TRBJ2-7; D is undetermined. There are 14 residues in the CDR3. The germline gives CDR1 MNHNS, CDR2 SASEGT. V was cut by 7 bases and J by 3 bases, with 16 bases left in between. The CDR3 sequence is CASTRYFGDYEQYF. For the CDR3, the DNA is TGTGCCAGCACCAGGTATTTCGGAGACTACGAGCAGTACTTC.

This clonotype was seen many times. This chain uses TRBV30 with TRBJ1-1; 7 nucleotides match TRBD1. The CDR3 length is 15 residues. Looked up from germline, CDR1 is GTSNPN and CDR2 is SVGIG (reference sequence). V lost 6 bases and J lost 2; bases outside the gene matches: 12. CDR3 in amino acids: CACLDRALTNTEAFF. CDR3 sequence (DNA): TGTGCCTGCCTTGACAGGGCGCTAACCAACACTGAAGCTTTCTTT.

This chain uses TRBV28 with TRBJ2-2, with D hard to call. The V gene lost 8 bases and the J gene lost 7 bases, with 11 bases spanning the gap. The germline gives CDR1 MDHEN, CDR2 SYDVKM. The length of the CDR3 is 12 residues. CDR3 in amino acids: CASGLSGGELFF. The CDR3 DNA sequence: TGTGCCAGCGGGTTGAGTGGCGGGGAGCTGTTTTTT.